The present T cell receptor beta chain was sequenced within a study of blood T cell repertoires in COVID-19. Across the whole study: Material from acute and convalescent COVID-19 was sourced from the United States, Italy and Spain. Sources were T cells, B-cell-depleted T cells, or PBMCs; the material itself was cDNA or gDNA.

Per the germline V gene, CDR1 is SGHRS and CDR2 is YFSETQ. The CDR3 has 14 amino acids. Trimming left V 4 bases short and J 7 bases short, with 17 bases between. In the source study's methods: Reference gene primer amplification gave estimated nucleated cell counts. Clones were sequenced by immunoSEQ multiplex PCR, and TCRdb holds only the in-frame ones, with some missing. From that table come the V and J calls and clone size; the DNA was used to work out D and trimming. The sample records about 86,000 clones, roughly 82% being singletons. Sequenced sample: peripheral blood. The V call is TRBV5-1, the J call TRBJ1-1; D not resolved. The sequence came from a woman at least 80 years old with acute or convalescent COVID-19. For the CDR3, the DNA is TGCGCCAGCAGCCGATTCGACCCGGAGGTTGAAGCTTTCTTT. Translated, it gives CASSRFDPEVEAFF. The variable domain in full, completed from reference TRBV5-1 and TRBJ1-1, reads KAGVTQTPRYLIKTRGQQVTLSCSPISGHRSVSWYQQTPGQGLQFLFEYFSETQRNKGNFPGRFSGRQFSNSRSEMNVSTLELGDSALYLCASSRFDPEVEAFFGQGTRLTVV.